The 15 T cell receptor beta chains below come from one sample, sequenced in a study of blood T cell repertoires in COVID-19. Clones were sequenced by immunoSEQ multiplex PCR, and TCRdb holds only the in-frame ones, with some missing. The sample lists about 480,000 clones; 89% were seen once. The sequenced sample consisted of peripheral blood. These receptors were taken from a man aged 18 to 29 with COVID-19, enrolled during active disease.

V and J are TRBV5-5 and TRBJ2-2; D possibly corresponds to TRBD1 (5 bases). This CDR3 spans 16 amino acids. Germline loops: CDR1 SGHKS, CDR2 YYEKEE (reference sequence). V lost 0 bases and J 6 bases, leaving 15 bases between the germline ends. CDR3 DNA sequence: TGTGCCAGCAGCTTGGATAGTCCAGGGAATGCCGGGGAGCTGTTTTTT. It is translated as CASSLDSPGNAGELFF.

The V call is TRBV9, the J call TRBJ2-7; 9 nucleotides agree with TRBD1. The trim removed 4 bases at V and 4 bases at J, leaving 6 bases unmatched. Germline V lookup: CDR1 SGDLS, CDR2 YYNGEE. The length of the CDR3 is 14 residues. The CDR3 loop reads CASSLGQGTYEQYF. CDR3 sequence (DNA): TGTGCCAGCAGCTTAGGACAGGGGACTTACGAGCAGTACTTC.

This clone came up a few times. The rearrangement uses TRBV20-1 and TRBJ2-1; the D is unclear. Trimming stripped 4 bases from V and 4 bases from J, with 5 bases between. Germline V gene sequence: CDR1 DFQATT, CDR2 SNEGSKA (reference sequence). The CDR3 length is 11 residues. CDR3 nucleotide sequence: TGCAGTGCTAAGGAGTACAATGAGCAGTTCTTC. This gives the protein CSAKEYNEQFF.

The CDR3 loop is CASSVIPDRPWVEQYF. CDR3 nucleotide sequence: TGTGCCAGCAGTGTGATACCGGACAGGCCTTGGGTCGAGCAGTACTTC. The chain joins TRBV27 to TRBJ2-7, with 7 nucleotides matching TRBD1. The CDR3 runs to 16 residues. From germline, CDR1 is MNHEY and CDR2 SMNVEV (reference sequence). V was clipped by 5 bases and J by 6 bases; unmatched bases: 16.

This sequence joins TRBV11-2 and TRBJ2-7; D call uncertain. The V end was cut by 0 bases, the J end by 3 bases, with 12 bases between. Germline loops: CDR1 SGHAT, CDR2 FQNNGV. The CDR3 sequence is 15 residues long. The CDR3 reads CASSLEVGQLYEQYF. The CDR3 nucleotides are TGTGCCAGCAGCTTAGAGGTTGGGCAGCTCTACGAGCAGTACTTC.

This clone was counted between two and nine times. The chain uses TRBV2 and TRBJ2-2; D gene ambiguous. Germline V gene data show CDR1 as SNHLY and CDR2 as FYNNEI. The CDR3 has 13 residues. The V end was cut by 8 bases, the J end by 4 bases, with 11 bases between. As DNA, the CDR3 is TGTGCCAGCGCAGCCAGGTCCACCGGGGAGCTGTTTTTT. Its protein is CASAARSTGELFF. Drawing the rest from reference TRBV2 and TRBJ2-2, the complete variable domain is EPEVTQTPSHQVTQMGQEVILRCVPISNHLYFYWYRQILGQKVEFLVSFYNNEISEKSEIFDDQFSVERPDGSNFTLKIRSTKLEDSAMYFCASAARSTGELFFGEGSRLTVL.

The rearrangement links TRBV28 to TRBJ2-5, with D possibly matching TRBD1 (6 bases). Germline V gene sequence: CDR1 MDHEN, CDR2 SYDVKM. V was cut by 3 bases and J by 7 bases, with 15 bases left in between. This CDR3 contains 14 residues. CDR3: CASSLTGQPRTQYF. The CDR3 nucleotides are TGTGCCAGCAGTTTGACCGGACAGCCCAGGACCCAGTACTTC.

The rearrangement joins TRBV19 to TRBJ1-4, with a possible D match to TRBD1 (6 bases). The germline CDR1 and CDR2 sequences are LNHDA and SQIVND (reference sequence). The germline V and J ends were trimmed by 5 bases and 8 bases, with 15 bases remaining between them. The CDR3 is 14 residues long. In nucleotides, the CDR3 is TGTGCCAGTAGTCTCGGGGGGGCAGAAGAAAAACTGTTTTTT. Protein sequence: CASSLGGAEEKLFF.

The V and J genes are TRBV5-8 and TRBJ1-6; the D is unclear. V lost 4 bases to trimming and J lost 1 base, with 6 bases between them. Germline V gene data show CDR1 as SGHTS and CDR2 as YDEGEE. The CDR3 loop spans 14 amino acids. The CDR3 protein is CASSAESYNSPLHF. The CDR3 region has the DNA TGTGCCAGCAGCGCAGAATCCTATAATTCACCCCTCCACTTT.

V is TRBV19 and J is TRBJ2-1; perhaps TRBD1 as D (5 bases). CDR1 and CDR2 (germline): LNHDA, SQIVND (reference sequence). V lost 6 bases to trimming and J lost 0 bases, with 12 bases between them. The CDR3 is made up of 15 amino acids. CDR3 amino acids: CASRTDINSYNEQFF. As DNA, the CDR3 is TGTGCCAGTAGGACGGACATTAACTCCTACAATGAGCAGTTCTTC.

This chain links TRBV7-9 with TRBJ1-2, with a weak D call TRBD1 (6 bases). Per germline, CDR1 SEHNR and CDR2 FQNEAQ (reference sequence). The CDR3 contains 16 residues. V was shortened by 1 base and J by 7 bases, with 19 bases between the two germline ends. This CDR3 is CASSLDTVTGSSGYTF. CDR3 coding DNA: TGTGCCAGCAGCTTAGATACCGTGACAGGATCGAGTGGCTACACCTTC.

This rearrangement joins TRBV12-3 or TRBV12-4 to TRBJ1-2; D unresolved. Trimming took 1 base from V and 8 from J, leaving 5 bases between them. The CDR3 contains 11 residues. CDR3 protein: CASSLGIGYTF. The CDR3 DNA reads as TGTGCCAGCAGTTTAGGTATAGGCTACACCTTC.

V is TRBV19 and J is TRBJ2-3, with D possibly TRBD2 on 6 matching bases. The CDR3 length is 15 residues. The germline CDR1 and CDR2 sequences are LNHDA and SQIVND (reference sequence). V was cut by 4 bases and J by 7 bases, with 18 bases left in between. The CDR3 DNA reads TGTGCCAGTAGTACAGGACTAAGATTGATTCATACGCAGTATTTT. Translating gives CASSTGLRLIHTQYF.

The gene calls are TRBV5-4 and TRBJ1-2; possibly TRBD1 for D (6 bases). CDR3 length equals 12 residues. Trimming stripped 4 bases from V and 5 bases from J, with 9 bases between. Germline CDR1 SGHNT, CDR2 YYREEE (reference sequence). Written as DNA, the CDR3 is TGTGCCAGCAGCATGGACAGTTATGGCTACACCTTC. Amino acids: CASSMDSYGYTF.

V and J are TRBV2 and TRBJ2-1, with 15 bases aligning to TRBD2. V was pared by 6 bases and J by 5 bases, with 14 bases of the junction left unmatched. The CDR3 covers 19 residues. Germline CDR1 SNHLY, CDR2 FYNNEI. CDR3 bases: TGTGCCAGCAGCGACGTCGGGACTAGCGGGGGGCGACCCCACAATGAGCAGTTCTTC. This encodes CASSDVGTSGGRPHNEQFF.